This T cell receptor beta chain was identified during a study of naive and memory T cell subsets. Findings of the study overall: Over 95% of naive TCR sequences appeared only once after error correction, unlike memory subsets. Naive repertoires, especially CD8, held a few larger clonotypes, possibly memory cells re-expressing CD45RA. RNA-based TCR counts may shift with T cell activation and differentiation.

An equimolar mix of two oligonucleotides served as the beta constant-region primer for TRBC1 and TRBC2. Ligated cDNA was amplified by four rounds of PCR with nested alpha and beta constant-region primers and SP2. A 12-nucleotide UMI and the SP2 primer were added to the cDNA 3' end by oligonucleotide ligation. TCRdb analysed the UMI-ligation and nested PCR reads with MiXCR anew, one entry per CDR3 protein. This table has 150,000 or so distinct CDR3 sequences, approximately 24% appearing once. This clonotype came up a few times. Its antigen is unknown. This CDR3 has 16 amino acids. Germline V gene data show CDR1 as MDHEN and CDR2 as SYDVKM. With 9 bases clipped from V and 0 bases from J, the junction kept 14 bases outside the gene matches.

Input material: naive CD4+ T cells from blood. This chain links TRBV28 with TRBJ2-7; 7 bases match TRBD1. The source of this sequence is a human donor in good health. CDR3 nucleotides: TGTGCCAGTTCACCAAACAGGGGATGGAGCTCCTACGAGCAGTACTTC. Translated: CASSPNRGWSSYEQYF. The full variable domain, rest sourced from reference TRBV28 and TRBJ2-7, is DVKVTQSSRYLVKRTGEKVFLECVQDMDHENMFWYRQDPGLGLRLIYFSYDVKMKEKGDIPEGYSVSREKKERFSLILESASTNQTSMYLCASSPNRGWSSYEQYFGPGTRLTVT.